These 31 T cell receptor beta chains share one sample of origin, sequenced in a study of blood T cell repertoires in COVID-19. TCRdb's copy holds only in-frame clones and misses some; the assay was immunoSEQ multiplex PCR. The sample carries some 260,000 clones, about nine tenths recorded once. The sample comprised peripheral blood. Source of these receptors: a woman in her twenties or thirties with COVID-19, enrolled during active disease.

The chain links TRBV24-1 to TRBJ1-2; D is unclear. Trimming left V 4 bases short and J 4 bases short, with 12 bases between. The CDR3 sequence is 14 residues long. Germline V gene lookup returns CDR1 KGHDR and CDR2 SFDVKD. The CDR3 nucleotides are TGTGCCACCAGTGACCTTCCAAGGAGCTATGGCTACACCTTC. It encodes CATSDLPRSYGYTF.

As regards this clone: A much larger clone sits a single nucleotide away, making a read error possible. The chain joins TRBV5-8 to TRBJ2-1, with 9 nucleotides matching TRBD2. The CDR3 extends over 15 amino acids. Unmatched junction bases numbered 3, after V lost 5 bases and J lost 0 bases. Germline CDR1 is SGHTS and CDR2 is YDEGEE. In DNA, the CDR3 is TGTGCCAGCAGTTCGGGACTAGCCTCCTACAATGAGCAGTTCTTC. Translation: CASSSGLASYNEQFF.

To note about this clone: This sample also contains other DNA sequences that code for the same CDR3. J is TRBJ1-5 and V is TRBV15; D is perhaps TRBD1 (6 bases). Germline V gene lookup returns CDR1 LNHNV and CDR2 YYDKDF (reference sequence). CDR3 size: 15 residues. V lost 0 bases, J lost 1 base, and 7 bases lay in between. The CDR3 sequence is CATSRDRGSNQPQHF. The CDR3 coding sequence is TGTGCCACCAGCAGAGACAGGGGAAGCAATCAGCCCCAGCATTTT.

The chain has TRBV28 and TRBJ2-1; 9 bases line up with TRBD2. The CDR3 consists of 16 residues. From germline, CDR1 is MDHEN and CDR2 SYDVKM. With V trimmed by 6 bases and J by 3 bases, 9 bases remained unmatched. CDR3 sequence (DNA): TGTGCCAGCAGGGGGGGGACTAGCCGCATCTACAATGAGCAGTTCTTC. Protein: CASRGGTSRIYNEQFF.

This chain connects TRBV28 to TRBJ1-3; weak D call: TRBD1 (6 bases). Germline loops: CDR1 MDHEN, CDR2 SYDVKM. V lost 6 bases to trimming and J lost 0 bases, with 12 bases between them. This CDR3 region has 15 residues. The CDR3 reads CASRKGTTSGNTIYF. CDR3 DNA sequence: TGTGCCAGCAGAAAGGGGACAACCTCTGGAAACACCATATATTTT.

The V and J genes are TRBV6-5 and TRBJ2-1; 15 nucleotides match TRBD2. The length of the CDR3 is 15 residues. The germline CDR1 and CDR2 sequences are MNHEY and SVGAGI. Trimming cost V 6 bases and J 7 bases; bases outside gene matches: 4. DNA of the CDR3: TGTGCCAGCAGGCGAGGGACTAGCGGGAGGAATGAGCAGTTCTTC. It yields the protein CASRRGTSGRNEQFF.

The chain links TRBV7-9 to TRBJ1-2; no firm D call. Germline CDR1 reads SEHNR; CDR2 reads FQNEAQ (reference sequence). The CDR3 extends over 15 amino acids. The germline V and J ends were trimmed by 3 bases and 4 bases, with 15 bases remaining between them. For the CDR3, the DNA is TGTGCCAGCAGCTTCGATTTGAGGCTCATCTATGGCTACACCTTC. Amino acids: CASSFDLRLIYGYTF.

V and J are TRBV9 and TRBJ1-1, with unresolved D. The length of the CDR3 is 13 residues. V dropped 0 bases and J dropped 7 bases, with 10 bases sitting between them. Germline V gene sequence: CDR1 SGDLS, CDR2 YYNGEE. This CDR3 is CASSVDSGSEAFF. As DNA, the CDR3 is TGTGCCAGCAGCGTAGATTCTGGGAGTGAAGCTTTCTTT.

The genes are TRBV27 and TRBJ2-5; tentatively, D is TRBD1 (5 bases). V was shortened by 3 bases and J by 4 bases, with 12 bases between the two germline ends. Germline V gives CDR1 MNHEY, CDR2 SMNVEV (reference sequence). This CDR3 is built from 14 residues. The CDR3 DNA sequence: TGTGCCAGCAGTTTCCTGAGACAGCGAGAGACCCAGTACTTC. This encodes CASSFLRQRETQYF.

This clone was counted a single time. The V gene is TRBV27, the J gene TRBJ1-4, with D maybe TRBD1 (6 bases). Deletions cut 5 bases from V and 10 bases from J, with 14 bases between. Germline V lookup: CDR1 MNHEY, CDR2 SMNVEV (reference sequence). The CDR3 is 13 amino acids. The DNA for the CDR3 is TGTGCCAGCAGTATAGATTTCAGGGGAAAACTGTTTTTT. Translation gives CASSIDFRGKLFF.

V and J are TRBV6-2 or TRBV6-3 and TRBJ1-1; tentatively, D is TRBD1 (5 bases). With 2 bases removed from V and 0 bases from J, the gap between germline ends came to 16 bases. The CDR3 totals 17 residues. Germline assignment: CDR1 MNHEY and CDR2 SVGEGT. CDR3 sequence reads: CASSYPSRDSLNTEAFF. CDR3 sequence (DNA): TGTGCCAGCAGTTACCCCTCACGGGACTCTTTGAACACTGAAGCTTTCTTT.

V usage is TRBV13 and J usage is TRBJ1-1; a possible D gene is TRBD1 (5 bases). The V end was cut by 5 bases, the J end by 0 bases, with 16 bases between. The V gene's germline CDR1 is PRHDT and CDR2 FYEKMQ (reference sequence). CDR3 size: 16 residues. The CDR3 nucleotides read TGTGCCAGCAGCCCACTGAGGACGGACATGAACACTGAAGCTTTCTTT. It is translated as CASSPLRTDMNTEAFF.

J is TRBJ2-6 and V is TRBV4-3; D possibly corresponds to TRBD2 (6 bases). Trimming stripped 0 bases from V and 0 bases from J, with 12 bases between. The CDR3 has 18 residues. The germline CDR1 and CDR2 sequences are LGHNA and YSLEER. In DNA, the CDR3 is TGCGCCAGCAGCCAAGAGGGGGGTGGTCGCTCTGGGGCCAACGTCCTGACTTTC. As protein: CASSQEGGGRSGANVLTF.

A few counts support this clone. V and J are TRBV27 and TRBJ1-5; D is perhaps TRBD1 (6 bases). V lost 6 bases and J lost 4, with 25 bases in between. Germline-derived CDR1 and CDR2 are MNHEY and SMNVEV (reference sequence). The CDR3 runs to 18 residues. The CDR3 reads CASSPFGGGTLSNQPQHF. In nucleotides, the CDR3 is TGTGCCAGCAGCCCCTTTGGGGGCGGAACTTTATCGAATCAGCCCCAGCATTTT.

A note on this clone: One end of the junction varies from germline; a read error may be responsible. The V call is TRBV3-1 (or the pseudogene TRBV3-2), the J call TRBJ1-2, with D uncertain. The V gene's germline CDR1 is LGHDT and CDR2 YNNKEL (reference sequence). CDR3 length: 14 amino acids. The CDR3 DNA reads as TGTGCCGGCAGCCTTACCGAGGTCTCGGGGTGGTTGACCTTC. Amino acid sequence: CAGSLTEVSGWLTF.

The V gene is TRBV28, the J gene TRBJ2-7, with D tentatively TRBD2 (5 bases). Germline lookup yields CDR1 MDHEN and CDR2 SYDVKM. V was pared by 0 bases and J by 3 bases, with 9 bases between. The CDR3 has 14 residues. The CDR3 DNA reads as TGTGCCAGCAGTTTATGGAGAGGGCTCTACGAGCAGTACTTC. It translates to CASSLWRGLYEQYF.

The chain recombines TRBV4-1 with TRBJ2-5; TRBD2 aligns across 8 bases. The CDR3 spans 17 residues. The germline gives CDR1 MGHRA, CDR2 YSYEKL. Trimming cost V 1 base and J 4 bases; bases outside gene matches: 11. The CDR3 DNA is TGCGCCAGCAGCCAAGGACCCGGGGGCGCGGGGGGAGAGACCCAGTACTTC. Translating gives CASSQGPGGAGGETQYF.

This clone was detected only once. The V and J genes are TRBV18 and TRBJ1-2; weak D call: TRBD1 (5 bases). There are 15 residues in the CDR3. The ends were cut back, 5 bases at V and 4 bases at J, with 17 bases in the middle. Germline-derived CDR1 and CDR2 are KGHSH and LQKENI. The CDR3 region has the DNA TGTGCCAGCTCAGGCTCCGCGACAGAACTCTATGGCTACACCTTC. Protein product: CASSGSATELYGYTF.

The rearrangement links TRBV9 to TRBJ2-1, with D unresolved. The CDR3 consists of 14 residues. The V end was cut by 2 bases, the J end by 8 bases, with 14 bases between. Germline V lookup: CDR1 SGDLS, CDR2 YYNGEE. The CDR3: CASSVYDLNDEQFF. The DNA of the CDR3 is TGTGCCAGCAGCGTTTATGACTTGAACGATGAGCAGTTCTTC.

This clone was seen just once. The chain has TRBV7-2 and TRBJ1-1; D remains ambiguous. V was trimmed by 1 base and J by 7 bases, leaving 10 bases between them. The CDR3 contains 13 residues. CDR1 is SGHTA, CDR2 FQGNSA, per germline. In nucleotides, the CDR3 is TGTGCCAGCAGCTTAGAGGGAGTCCTTGAAGCTTTCTTT. Encoded protein: CASSLEGVLEAFF. Full variable domain (rest looked up from reference TRBV7-2 and TRBJ1-1): GAGVSQSPSNKVTEKGKDVELRCDPISGHTALYWYRQSLGQGLEFLIYFQGNSAPDKSGLPSDRFSAERTGGSVSTLTIQRTQQEDSAVYLCASSLEGVLEAFFGQGTRLTVV.

The chain links TRBV2 to TRBJ1-1; D is unclear. V lost 5 bases and J lost 2, with 9 bases in between. Germline V gives CDR1 SNHLY, CDR2 FYNNEI. The CDR3 contains 13 residues. This CDR3 reads CASSYDTNTEAFF. The DNA of the CDR3 is TGTGCCAGCAGTTATGACACCAACACTGAAGCTTTCTTT.

This clone came up once. The chain recombines TRBV27 with TRBJ1-2; perhaps TRBD1 as D (5 bases). Per germline, CDR1 MNHEY and CDR2 SMNVEV (reference sequence). V was shortened by 4 bases and J by 7 bases, with 25 bases between the two germline ends. This CDR3 contains 17 residues. The CDR3 sequence is CASSSLSQQGVDSGYTF. CDR3 sequence (DNA): TGTGCCAGCAGTTCCCTCTCCCAGCAGGGCGTAGACTCTGGCTACACCTTC.

The rearrangement uses TRBV5-6 and TRBJ1-4; TRBD1 is a possible D gene (6 bases). The CDR3 is 15 residues long. V was shortened by 4 bases and J by 2 bases, with 12 bases between the two germline ends. Per the germline V gene, CDR1 is SGHDT and CDR2 is YYEEEE. The CDR3 DNA follows: TGTGCCAGCAGCCCTACAGGGAGCACTAATGAAAAACTGTTTTTT. It codes for CASSPTGSTNEKLFF.

The V call is TRBV30, the J call TRBJ2-1, with unresolved D. The germline V and J ends were trimmed by 0 bases and 0 bases, with 6 bases remaining between them. The V gene's germline CDR1 is GTSNPN and CDR2 SVGIG (reference sequence). The length of the CDR3 is 14 residues. In DNA, the CDR3 is TGTGCCTGGAGTGTACGGAGCTCCTACAATGAGCAGTTCTTC. Translated, it gives CAWSVRSSYNEQFF.

V usage is TRBV7-9 and J usage is TRBJ2-2, with 7 bases identical to TRBD1. Trimming took 6 bases from V and 7 from J; bases not matched to a gene: 5. The CDR3 is 13 amino acids. Germline CDR1 SEHNR, CDR2 FQNEAQ (reference sequence). CDR3 loop: CASRYRTGGELFF. CDR3 DNA sequence: TGTGCCAGCAGGTATCGGACAGGCGGGGAGCTGTTTTTT.

The chain joins TRBV28 to TRBJ2-5; D might be TRBD2 (5 bases). V lost 5 bases to trimming and J lost 14 bases, with 21 bases between them. The CDR3 has 13 amino acids. From germline, CDR1 is MDHEN and CDR2 SYDVKM. The CDR3 DNA follows: TGTGCCAGCAGTCTACCGGACTGGGTCGGGTTTTACTTC. It yields the protein CASSLPDWVGFYF.

As for this clone: Other DNA sequences from this sample encode an identical CDR3 as well. The CDR3 DNA reads as TGTGCCAGCTCACCCCCTGGCGGGGAGACCCAGTACTTC. This encodes CASSPPGGETQYF. The rearrangement joins TRBV18 to TRBJ2-5; D might be TRBD2 (5 bases). Trimming took 3 bases from V and 5 from J, leaving 10 bases between them. CDR3 length: 13 residues. CDR1 and CDR2 from the germline V gene are KGHSH and LQKENI.

This clone was seen a single time. This chain uses TRBV7-8 with TRBJ1-5, with D hard to call. In germline, CDR1 is SGHVS, CDR2 FQNEAQ. Trimming stripped 5 bases from V and 2 bases from J, with 16 bases between. The CDR3 consists of 16 residues. CDR3 coding DNA: TGTGCCAGCAGCCCGGGCCTTCCCGGGGGCAATCAGCCCCAGCATTTT. Its protein product is CASSPGLPGGNQPQHF.

This clone was seen only a few times. The V and J genes are TRBV6-4 and TRBJ2-1; 7 bases fit TRBD2. The V and J ends lost 0 bases and 1 base, in that order; junction bases with no gene match: 3. Germline loops: CDR1 MRHNA, CDR2 SNTAGT. The CDR3 is made up of 16 amino acids. CDR3 protein: CASSDSTGGSYNEQFF. The CDR3 nucleotides read TGTGCCAGCAGTGACTCGACGGGGGGTTCCTACAATGAGCAGTTCTTC.

V and J are TRBV28 and TRBJ1-5, with D perhaps matching TRBD1 (6 bases). Germline V CDR1 and CDR2: MDHEN, SYDVKM. Trimming left V 1 base short and J 7 bases short, with 11 bases between. This CDR3 is built from 14 residues. In DNA form, the CDR3 reads TGTGCCAGCAGTTTATTCTCTGGGGGCCAGCCCCAGCATTTT. Translated, it gives CASSLFSGGQPQHF.

The chain couples TRBV5-6 to TRBJ1-1, with D possibly TRBD1 on 6 matching bases. The CDR3 is made up of 14 amino acids. Trimming shortened V by 5 bases and J by 3 bases, and 14 bases separated the two germline ends. Germline values: CDR1 SGHDT, CDR2 YYEEEE. CDR3 in DNA: TGTGCCAGCAGGGAGAATGGACAGCACACTGAAGCTTTCTTT. Amino acid sequence: CASRENGQHTEAFF.